These 13 T cell receptor beta chains were sequenced from one sample in a study of cytomegalovirus exposure and HLA in healthy donors. PCR amplification relied on 60 Vbeta primers (plus 13 Jbeta primers). Only in-frame clones appear in the TCRdb table, and some are missing; sequencing was by immunoSEQ multiplex PCR. The sample yields approximately 190,000 clones, around 82% seen once. Sequencing was done on a sample of PBMCs. These receptors came from a boy younger than 18 in good health and CMV-seronegative.

The chain has TRBV7-9 and TRBJ2-3, with D perhaps TRBD1 (6 bases). The CDR3 is made up of 14 amino acids. Germline CDR1 reads SEHNR; CDR2 reads FQNEAQ (reference sequence). V was clipped by 4 bases and J by 4 bases, with 12 bases between them. For the CDR3, the DNA is TGTGCCAGCAGCTCCGACAGGATGGCAGATACGCAGTATTTT. Protein: CASSSDRMADTQYF.

The V call is TRBV27, the J call TRBJ2-1; TRBD2 matches 7 bases. The V gene end was trimmed by 3 bases and the J gene end by 6 bases; junction bases not matched to a gene: 2. CDR3 length: 13 amino acids. The germline CDR1 and CDR2 sequences are MNHEY and SMNVEV (reference sequence). CDR3 sequence reads: CASSLGGGNEQFF. DNA for the CDR3: TGTGCCAGCAGTTTGGGGGGGGGCAATGAGCAGTTCTTC.

J is TRBJ2-7 and V is TRBV7-8, with 7 bases that match TRBD2. The V gene end was trimmed by 9 bases and the J gene end by 1 base; junction bases not matched to a gene: 3. The CDR3 runs 12 residues. Germline CDR1 is SGHVS and CDR2 is FQNEAQ. CDR3 in amino acids: CASGGGSYEQYF. The CDR3 DNA reads TGTGCCAGTGGGGGGGGATCCTACGAGCAGTACTTC. Full variable domain (remainder filled in from reference TRBV7-8 and TRBJ2-7): GAGVSQSPRYKVAKRGQDVALRCDPISGHVSLFWYQQALGQGPEFLTYFQNEAQLDKSGLPSDRFFAERPEGSVSTLKIQRTQQEDSAVYLCASGGGSYEQYFGPGTRLTVT.

This clone was recorded once. The rearrangement uses TRBV7-9 and TRBJ1-4; D unresolved. Trimming pared 5 bases from V and 0 bases from J, leaving 16 bases between. Germline V gene data show CDR1 as SEHNR and CDR2 as FQNEAQ (reference sequence). This CDR3 has 17 amino acids. The CDR3 loop reads CASSPREGEATNEKLFF. Here the CDR3 DNA reads TGTGCCAGCAGCCCGCGAGAGGGAGAAGCAACTAATGAAAAACTGTTTTTT.

The chain carries TRBV6-5 and TRBJ1-4; possibly TRBD1 for D (5 bases). Per the germline V gene, CDR1 is MNHEY and CDR2 is SVGAGI. CDR3 length: 14 residues. The V and J ends lost 0 bases and 9 bases respectively, with 11 bases between them. The CDR3 sequence is CASSYSGADKKLFF. The CDR3 DNA sequence: TGTGCCAGCAGTTACTCAGGGGCAGACAAAAAACTGTTTTTT.

V is TRBV6-5 and J is TRBJ1-2, with D unresolved. Trimming removed 0 bases at V and 5 bases at J, with 13 bases between. There are 15 residues in the CDR3. Germline CDR1 is MNHEY and CDR2 is SVGAGI. CDR3 coding DNA: TGTGCCAGCAGTTACTCCCCGCCGGGAAGGTATGGCTACACCTTC. Translation: CASSYSPPGRYGYTF.

The rearrangement uses TRBV7-9 and TRBJ2-3; a weak D match, TRBD1 (6 bases). V was trimmed by 3 bases and J by 0 bases, leaving 16 bases between them. Looked up from germline, CDR1 is SEHNR and CDR2 is FQNEAQ (reference sequence). The length of the CDR3 is 17 residues. The CDR3 DNA follows: TGTGCCAGCAGCTTCAGGGGCTCGGTTACAAGCACAGATACGCAGTATTTT. Residues: CASSFRGSVTSTDTQYF. Drawing the rest from reference TRBV7-9 and TRBJ2-3, the complete variable domain is DTGVSQNPRHKITKRGQNVTFRCDPISEHNRLYWYRQTLGQGPEFLTYFQNEAQLEKSRLLSDRFSAERPKGSFSTLEIQRTEQGDSAMYLCASSFRGSVTSTDTQYFGPGTRLTVL.

In regard to this clone: Other DNA sequences within the sample encode an identical CDR3. The CDR3 loop is CASSVRGSSYNEQFF. The CDR3 DNA sequence: TGTGCCAGCAGCGTTCGGGGAAGCTCCTACAATGAGCAGTTCTTC. V usage is TRBV9 and J usage is TRBJ2-1; D is perhaps TRBD2 (5 bases). Trimming took 2 bases from V and 0 from J, leaving 9 bases between them. This CDR3 has 15 residues. CDR1 is SGDLS and CDR2 is YYNGEE in the germline V gene.

This chain uses TRBV7-9 with TRBJ2-1, with D perhaps TRBD2 (5 bases). This CDR3 is 15 amino acids long. The V end lost 5 bases, the J end lost 7 bases, and 18 bases lay between the germline ends. The germline V gene encodes CDR1 SEHNR and CDR2 FQNEAQ (reference sequence). In nucleotides, the CDR3 is TGTGCCAGCAGCCCTCTCCGAGCGGACTCGAATGAGCAGTTCTTC. Protein product: CASSPLRADSNEQFF.

The V gene is TRBV15, the J gene TRBJ1-2, with 7 bases identical to TRBD1. The junction had 4 bases not matched to a gene; V was cut back by 0 bases and J by 6 bases. The CDR3 contains 14 residues. Germline V gives CDR1 LNHNV, CDR2 YYDKDF (reference sequence). This CDR3 reads CATSRDRQGDGYTF. The CDR3 nucleotides read TGTGCCACCAGCAGAGATAGACAGGGAGATGGCTACACCTTC.

The chain uses TRBV6-5 and TRBJ1-4; 9 bases are a match to TRBD1. Germline-derived CDR1 and CDR2 are MNHEY and SVGAGI. V lost 10 bases, J lost 8 bases, and 8 bases stayed unmatched. CDR3 length equals 13 residues. The CDR3 is CANTDRGGEKLFF. The CDR3 DNA reads TGTGCCAATACAGACAGGGGGGGGGAAAAACTGTTTTTT.

J is TRBJ2-7 and V is TRBV23-1; 7 positions agree with TRBD1. TRBV23-1 is an ORF, and what it does is uncertain. The trim removed 0 bases at V and 3 bases at J, leaving 5 bases unmatched. CDR3 length equals 15 residues. CDR3 amino acids: CASSQSDRVSYEQYF. In nucleotides, the CDR3 is TGCGCCAGCAGTCAATCCGACAGGGTGAGCTACGAGCAGTACTTC.

The chain has TRBV19 and TRBJ2-3, with 11 bases identical to TRBD2. Germline loops: CDR1 LNHDA, CDR2 SQIVND (reference sequence). CDR3 length equals 16 residues. Germline trimming cut 6 bases from V and 2 bases from J; bases unmatched to any gene: 7. This CDR3 is CASRHGTSGVTDTQYF. CDR3 coding DNA: TGTGCCAGTAGGCACGGGACTAGCGGAGTCACAGATACGCAGTATTTT.